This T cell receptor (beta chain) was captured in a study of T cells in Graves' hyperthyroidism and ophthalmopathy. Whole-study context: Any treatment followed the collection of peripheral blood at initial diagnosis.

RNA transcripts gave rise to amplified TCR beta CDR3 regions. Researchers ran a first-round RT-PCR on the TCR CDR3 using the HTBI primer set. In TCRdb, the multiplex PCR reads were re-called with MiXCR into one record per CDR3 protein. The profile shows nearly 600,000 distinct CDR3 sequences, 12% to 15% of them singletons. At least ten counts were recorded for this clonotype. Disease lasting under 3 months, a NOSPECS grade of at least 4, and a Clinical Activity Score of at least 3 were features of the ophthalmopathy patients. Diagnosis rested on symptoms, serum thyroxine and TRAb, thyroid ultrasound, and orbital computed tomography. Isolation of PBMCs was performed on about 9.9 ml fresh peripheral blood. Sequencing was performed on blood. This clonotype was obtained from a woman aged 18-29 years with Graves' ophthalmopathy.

This CDR3 is CATGTGAARNYGYTF. CDR3 bases: TGTGCCACCGGAACCGGGGCAGCCAGAAACTATGGCTACACCTTC. The J gene is TRBJ1-2, the V gene TRBV10-3, with D possibly matching TRBD1 (5 bases). Trimming shortened V by 10 bases and J by 2 bases, and 20 bases separated the two germline ends. Germline assignment: CDR1 ENHRY and CDR2 SYGVKD. The CDR3 is 15 residues long.